A selection of T cell receptor beta chains follows, all from one sample in a study of blood T cells in healthy people across ages. Each CDR3 protein is one row after TCRdb ran MiXCR on the 5' RACE reads. The table shows around 1.5 million distinct CDR3 sequences, with about 31% occurring only once. The sequenced material came from blood. The receptors come from a woman in her 30s in good health. The CDR3 runs from the conserved cysteine through the conserved F or W. D genes are given only for firm matches. A row's size may be missing; if present it is once, few, many or a size class.

j_call d_call clone_size v_call cdr3_aa cdr3_nt
TRBJ1-2 NA few TRBV6-2/TRBV6-3 CASSQTAGPYGYTF TGTGCCAGCAGTCAAACCGCTGGACCCTATGGCTACACCTTC
TRBJ1-1 NA NA TRBV29-1 CSAQGTANTEAFF TGCAGCGCGCAAGGGACGGCGAACACTGAAGCTTTCTTT
TRBJ2-1 NA NA TRBV29-1 CSVAHTSSPYNEQFF TGCAGCGTCGCCCATACCTCTTCTCCCTACAATGAGCAGTTCTTC
TRBJ2-1 NA NA TRBV10-3 CVISGGYEQFF TGTGTCATCAGTGGGGGGTATGAGCAGTTCTTC
TRBJ2-1 TRBD2 NA TRBV10-3 CAISGGGEFSYNEQFF TGTGCCATCAGTGGCGGGGGGGAGTTCTCCTACAATGAGCAGTTCTTC
TRBJ2-3 NA NA TRBV28 CASNPFSGGESTDTQYF TGTGCCAGCAACCCTTTCTCGGGCGGGGAGAGCACAGATACGCAGTATTTT
TRBJ2-6 NA few TRBV27 CASSFGSPSGANVLTF TGTGCCAGCAGTTTTGGGTCCCCCTCTGGGGCCAACGTCCTGACTTTC
TRBJ1-1 NA few TRBV6-6 CAIQGTENTEAFF TGTGCCATTCAGGGGACCGAGAACACTGAAGCTTTCTTT
TRBJ1-6 NA NA TRBV3-1 CASSPVGVDSPLHF TGTGCCAGCAGCCCGGTGGGGGTGGATTCACCCCTCCACTTT
TRBJ2-7 NA NA TRBV13 CASSFEGLPYEQYF TGTGCCAGCAGCTTCGAAGGGCTCCCCTACGAGCAGTACTTC
TRBJ2-3 NA few TRBV20-1 CSVLLTDTQYF TGCAGTGTCCTGCTCACAGATACGCAGTATTTT
TRBJ2-3 NA few TRBV3-1 CASSQRFGGSQYF TGTGCCAGCAGCCAAAGATTCGGAGGGTCGCAGTATTTT
TRBJ2-5 TRBD2 few TRBV7-9 CASSLAGTSGIAQYF TGTGCCAGCAGCTTAGCTGGGACTAGCGGGATCGCCCAGTACTTC
TRBJ2-1 NA NA TRBV19 CASSIGYWRRANNEQFF TGTGCCAGTAGTATAGGTTATTGGCGGAGAGCGAACAATGAGCAGTTCTTC
TRBJ1-6 TRBD1 NA TRBV20-1 CSAGTGQGISPLHF TGCAGTGCCGGAACGGGACAGGGGATTTCACCCCTCCACTTT
TRBJ1-1 NA few TRBV6-1 CATESWLNTEAFF TGTGCCACCGAGTCCTGGCTAAACACTGAAGCTTTCTTT
TRBJ1-6 NA NA TRBV20-1 CSARGTGSSYNSPLHF TGCAGTGCTAGAGGGACGGGTAGCTCCTATAATTCACCCCTCCACTTT
TRBJ2-5 NA NA TRBV28 CASRDMQASETQYF TGTGCCAGCAGAGATATGCAGGCTTCAGAGACCCAGTACTTC
TRBJ2-7 NA NA TRBV6-1 CASRSRLQGNEQYF TGTGCCAGCAGGAGTAGATTACAGGGTAATGAGCAGTACTTC
TRBJ2-3 TRBD2 NA TRBV10-3 CAISPKGREGTDTQYF TGTGCCATCAGTCCCAAGGGGCGGGAGGGAACAGATACGCAGTATTTT
TRBJ1-2 NA NA TRBV30 CAWSRNLLGRSGYTF TGTGCCTGGAGTAGGAACCTTCTAGGGAGGAGTGGCTACACCTTC
TRBJ2-1 TRBD2 few TRBV20-1 CSATGTSDYNEQFF TGCAGTGCTACCGGGACTAGCGACTACAATGAGCAGTTCTTC
TRBJ2-3 NA NA TRBV6-1 CASSFQASDTQYF TGTGCCAGCAGTTTCCAGGCCTCAGATACGCAGTATTTT
TRBJ2-3 TRBD1 NA TRBV5-5 CASSFGTGRTDTQYF TGTGCCAGCAGCTTCGGGACAGGTCGCACAGATACGCAGTATTTT
TRBJ1-4 TRBD1 few TRBV12-3/TRBV12-4 CASSFGQGATNEKLFF TGTGCCAGCAGTTTCGGACAGGGGGCTACTAATGAAAAACTGTTTTTT
TRBJ2-2 NA NA TRBV28 CASSLRKGGTGELFF TGTGCCAGCAGTTTAAGGAAGGGGGGCACCGGGGAGCTGTTTTTT
TRBJ1-2 NA once TRBV19 CASSRGPRPPYNYGYTF TGTGCCAGTAGTAGGGGACCGCGTCCTCCCTATAACTATGGCTACACCTTC
TRBJ2-1 NA NA TRBV12-3/TRBV12-4 CASSRSEGLREQFF TGTGCCAGCAGCCGAAGCGAGGGGTTGCGGGAGCAGTTCTTC
TRBJ2-7 TRBD1 NA TRBV5-1 CASRTGQGRYEQYF TGCGCCAGCAGAACTGGACAGGGTAGATACGAGCAGTACTTC
TRBJ1-5 NA NA TRBV10-2 CASSESRMLNQPQHF TGCGCCAGCAGTGAGTCGAGGATGCTGAATCAGCCCCAGCATTTT
TRBJ2-3 NA few TRBV2 CASRELTPDTQYF TGTGCCAGCAGGGAGCTAACCCCGGATACGCAGTATTTT
TRBJ2-3 NA NA TRBV4-1 CASSQEGGGPGDTQYF TGCGCCAGCAGCCAAGAAGGGGGAGGGCCCGGGGATACGCAGTATTTT
TRBJ2-7 TRBD2 few TRBV3-1 CASSPGQERGSYEQYF TGTGCCAGCAGCCCCGGTCAGGAGCGGGGCTCCTACGAGCAGTACTTC
TRBJ2-3 NA NA TRBV27 CASSSPGRGATDTQYF TGTGCCAGCAGTTCCCCGGGCAGGGGGGCCACAGATACGCAGTATTTT
TRBJ2-6 NA NA TRBV5-4 CASSFMWEARSGANVRTF TGTGCCAGCAGCTTTATGTGGGAGGCCCGCTCTGGGGCCAACGTCCGGACTTTC
TRBJ2-1 TRBD2 NA TRBV20-1 CSASESSGSYNEQFF TGCAGTGCTAGCGAATCTAGCGGCTCCTACAATGAGCAGTTCTTC
TRBJ2-1 TRBD1 few TRBV15 CATSRPTDRGYNEQFF TGTGCCACCAGCAGACCTACGGACAGGGGATACAATGAGCAGTTCTTC
TRBJ1-2 NA few TRBV28 CASSHGWKGSYTF TGTGCCAGCAGTCATGGGTGGAAGGGCAGCTACACCTTC
TRBJ2-4 NA many TRBV6-6 CASSQILGTKNIQYF TGTGCCAGCAGTCAAATACTGGGGACCAAAAACATTCAGTACTTC
TRBJ1-2 NA many TRBV6-2/TRBV6-3 CASSYRGDGYTF TGTGCCAGCAGTTACAGGGGAGATGGCTACACCTTC
TRBJ2-7 NA few TRBV20-1 CSARPGTTYEQYF TGCAGTGCTAGACCCGGGACAACCTACGAGCAGTACTTC
TRBJ2-2 NA NA TRBV13 CASSLGSEEHTGELFF TGTGCCAGCAGCTTAGGCAGCGAAGAACACACCGGGGAGCTGTTTTTT
TRBJ1-6 NA few TRBV4-1 CASSQVTFSGSPLHF TGCGCCAGCAGCCAAGTGACGTTCTCCGGGTCACCCCTCCACTTT
TRBJ1-1 NA NA TRBV4-1 CANTDDVAFF TGCGCCAATACAGATGACGTGGCTTTCTTT
TRBJ2-7 NA NA TRBV4-1 CASSRDFTQFYEQYF TGCGCCAGCAGCCGAGACTTCACTCAATTCTACGAGCAGTACTTC